This entry lists 8 T cell receptor beta chains sequenced from one sample in a study of T cells in Graves' hyperthyroidism and ophthalmopathy. TCR beta CDR3 regions were amplified from RNA transcripts. Using the HTBI primer set, a first-round RT-PCR was run on the TCR CDR3. TCRdb reprocessed the multiplex PCR reads via MiXCR and lists one record per CDR3 protein. The profile shows 300,000 to 450,000 distinct CDR3 sequences, about 14% of them singletons. Sequencing was performed on blood. These receptors all stem from a woman in her 30s with Graves' ophthalmopathy.

This clonotype has just a few counts. An end of the junction does not agree with germline; a read error may underlie this. This sequence joins TRBV2 and TRBJ1-3; D is unclear. Germline V gene data show CDR1 as SNHLY and CDR2 as FYNNEI. The CDR3 runs 16 residues. The CDR3 coding sequence is TGTGCCAGCAGTATCTCCAAACTGCTATCTGGAAACACCACATATTTT. It is translated as CASSISKLLSGNTTYF.

The CDR3 DNA reads as TGTGCCACCAGTGATTTGCAAGGCAGTCTTAACAATGAGCAGTTCTTC. Translated, it gives CATSDLQGSLNNEQFF. This chain uses TRBV24-1 with TRBJ2-1; no definite D call. This CDR3 is 16 amino acids long. Trimming shortened V by 0 bases and J by 5 bases, and 13 bases separated the two germline ends. Germline V CDR1 and CDR2: KGHDR, SFDVKD.

This clonotype was seen at least ten times. This sequence joins TRBV28 and TRBJ1-2, with TRBD1 identical over 10 bases. The CDR3 is 16 residues long. CDR1 and CDR2 (germline): MDHEN, SYDVKM. Germline trimming cut 9 bases from V and 3 bases from J; bases unmatched to any gene: 13. The chain's CDR3 is CASYPGQGFGHYGYTF. CDR3 coding DNA: TGTGCCAGTTACCCGGGACAGGGGTTTGGACACTATGGCTACACCTTC.

The sample holds many counts of this clonotype. Written as DNA, the CDR3 is TGTGCCAGCAGCCCCACACCTTCCCCTGTAGCCCTCCACTTT. This translates into CASSPTPSPVALHF. The V gene is TRBV11-2, the J gene TRBJ1-6; D not resolved. The V end was cut by 5 bases, the J end by 14 bases, with 19 bases between. Per germline, CDR1 SGHAT and CDR2 FQNNGV. The CDR3 loop spans 14 amino acids.

For this clonotype: A single base separates this from a much larger clone, so it may be a read error. This chain connects TRBV30 to TRBJ1-1; 9 bases map to TRBD1. The germline V gene encodes CDR1 GTSNPN and CDR2 SVGIG (reference sequence). The CDR3 consists of 11 residues. The CDR3 region is CAWVQGARALF. The CDR3 DNA sequence: TGTGCCTGGGTACAGGGGGCGCGAGCTCTCTTT.

This clonotype was seen ten or more times. The CDR3 DNA is TGTGCCAGCAGCTTAGAAGGAGCCAAAAACATTCAGTACTTC. The encoded protein is CASSLEGAKNIQYF. V is TRBV7-9 and J is TRBJ2-4; D call uncertain. V was shortened by 1 base and J by 0 bases, with 4 bases between the two germline ends. Per germline, CDR1 SEHNR and CDR2 FQNEAQ (reference sequence). CDR3 length equals 14 residues.

This clonotype has only one observation. The gene calls are TRBV28 and TRBJ2-3; 13 bases line up with TRBD2. The V gene end was trimmed by 4 bases and the J gene end by 4 bases; junction bases not matched to a gene: 2. This CDR3 contains 15 residues. Germline V gives CDR1 MDHEN, CDR2 SYDVKM. The CDR3 is CASSSLAGGADTQYF. CDR3 DNA sequence: TGTGCCAGCAGTTCACTAGCGGGGGGGGCAGATACGCAGTATTTT.

This clonotype was counted between two and nine times. The V and J genes are TRBV14 and TRBJ1-2, with D unclear. Trimming removed 0 bases from V and 4 bases from J, with 15 bases in between. The CDR3 consists of 16 residues. CDR1 is SGHDN and CDR2 is FVKESK in the germline V gene. As DNA, the CDR3 is TGTGCCAGCAGCCAAGATCGTCCGTGGGGAGGCTATGGCTACACCTTC. It encodes CASSQDRPWGGYGYTF.